This T cell receptor beta chain is drawn from a study of T cell responses to AZD1222 COVID-19 vaccine (dated by TCRdb to about 2021). Study-wide context: AZD1222 recipients given second doses at about 4 weeks or at about 12 weeks were pooled, since spike-specific TCR depth and breadth were not found to differ between the two schedules. TCR sequencing covered 233 trial participants: roughly 200 given two doses of AZD1222 and approximately 26 given two doses of MenACWY control vaccine. Trial participants were enrolled by age into subgroups of 18-55, 56-69 and 70-plus years, and roughly 160, 29 and 62 TCR-sequenced participants, respectively, were included in these subgroups. What the study reported, not specific to this receptor: Reportedly, close to half of the unique spike-specific TCRs recognized epitopes lying outside the regions that are mutated in the B.1.351 and B.1.1.7 variants. Spike-specific TCR breadth and depth rose significantly after two AZD1222 doses compared with day 0 and with MenACWY recipients. Vaccine-associated CD4 TCRs spanned the whole spike protein, with dominant responses in regions 160-218 and 743-854. Because no day 14 peak-response samples were available, the repertoires could be characterized only after the peak T cell response. Conclusions about previously exposed vaccinees are limited, since just five or six AZD1222 recipients were seropositive for SARS-CoV-2 at baseline. Participants were mostly white British, with more females than males. The authors suggested clonal diversity may have been underestimated. In the small 56-69-year group, the increase in depth fell short of significance, most likely because of low power.

The CDR3 regions of human TCRbeta chains were subjected to immunosequencing. As for how the authors treated the data: TCRs in the repertoires were matched against a reference library of SARS-CoV-2-specific TCRs that had been generated with the MIRA antigen-specificity platform. Breadth was defined as the fraction of unique TCRs that were SARS-CoV-2-associated, and depth was defined as the fraction of total T cells that were SARS-CoV-2-associated. Each spike-specific TCR was assigned to its reactive spike region and to a CD4 or CD8 class using the MIRA data. Log10-transformed breadth and depth values were compared by one-way ANOVA with Sidak's multiple comparisons tests. In TCRdb, the immuneACCESS table is reduced to in-frame sequences with V and J assigned. These tables do not hold every clone; where another copy was compared, an unresolved V gene accounts for under half, and the others remain unexplained. V and J calls and clone size are those listed in that table; D and trimming were worked out from the DNA. The sample table lists 150,000 or so clones, around 92% of them with a count of one. The biggest ten clones account for about 2.5% of the sample.

The label giving this sample's time point can be read as: baseline before first vaccination. Vaccinee samples came from UK trials COV001 and COV002, including a single-blind randomized controlled phase 2/3 trial of AZD1222 (ChAdOx1 nCoV-19) in healthy adults. Trial participant PBMC samples were collected at day 0 and day 28 after the second dose for TCRbeta chain sequencing. With regard to this clone: Its antigen has not been determined. The sample holds no much larger clone one base away, and base qualities are not on file.

The germline V gene encodes CDR1 MDHEN and CDR2 SYDVKM. V sheds 3 bases and J sheds 2 bases, leaving 8 bases between their ends. The CDR3 starts with the cysteine, ends with the phenylalanine, and has 13 residues. The read is trimmed to its CDR3 DNA, 39 bases read in frame from base 1. This TCR came from an adult in good health. The specimen was peripheral blood, collected on day 0 of AZD1222 vaccination. The rearranged chain carries TRBV28 and TRBJ2-7; the D gene assignment is ambiguous. The CDR3 loop reads CASSFQAAYEQYF. The nucleotides are TGTGCCAGCAGTTTCCAGGCTGCCTACGAGCAGTACTTC.